This entry concerns a single T cell receptor beta chain. Its antigen specificity is not known. No clone much larger than this one lies a single base away; base qualities are absent. The record originates from a study of cytomegalovirus exposure and HLA in healthy donors (dated by TCRdb to 2015 to 2018). With regard to the full study: According to an earlier analysis of several hundred of the donors, about 170 million T cells yielded 117 million unique TCR beta sequences and about 300 Gb of sequence data. Donor age, sex, ethnicity and CMV serostatus were collected together with the repertoire data. A handful of DR-DQ haplotypes were treated as single units for association and clustering because of strong linkage in the cohort. Every discovery cohort repertoire had been produced on one sequencing platform. Roughly 310 gigabases of sequencing data and 80 million or so unique TCR sequences were included in an early release covering roughly 600 HLA-typed donors. In addition to the first cohort of around 670 subjects, a separate validation cohort of 120 different subjects was used. Of the 300 to 450 genotyped donors, 80% to 90% were placed in the genetic ancestry cluster associated with self-reported Caucasian donors. A later analysis re-analyzed previously published TCR beta repertoires from hundreds of donors and added high-resolution HLA genotyping to study TCR occurrence patterns. The later analysis used no new phenotypic data to find candidate immune exposures, relying instead on TCR beta sequences and their occurrence across donors. Typing coverage varied by locus: about 620-630 donors for A, B, C, DRB1 and DQB1; roughly 560 for DQA1; approximately 570 for DPA1; some 470 for DPB1. A later genetic analysis used genome-wide SNP genotypes for about 60% of the 666 donors, treating that subset as a discovery cohort. Class I and class II HLA loci were covered by the typing at four-digit resolution. The study profiled the T cell repertoires of about 720 subjects by immunosequencing and related them to cytomegalovirus serostatus. The study combined high-throughput TCR immunosequencing, statistical association of individual TCRs with disease status, and machine learning to predict cytomegalovirus infection status. An earlier analysis of nearly 600 of the donors applied high-throughput TCR beta sequencing to assess whether each TCR beta V gene segment acted as functional or pseudogenic. Among some 410 genotyped donors of the cohort, an average of approximately 220,000 unique TCR beta nucleotide sequences was sequenced per donor, of which roughly 17% were non-productive. The study aimed to test whether signatures of past pathogen exposure could be identified by cataloging public T cell receptors.

V is cut by 5 bases and J by 7 bases, and the space between the germline ends is 15 bases. CDR1 and CDR2, per the germline V gene, are MNHEY and SVGAGI. From the cysteine through the phenylalanine, the CDR3 covers 14 amino acids. Only the CDR3 DNA stays, 42 bases, in frame from base 1. Libraries were made using the immunoSEQ multiplex PCR assay. The multiplex PCR relied on a mix of 60 forward primers for TCR Vbeta segments and 13 reverse primers for TCR Jbeta segments. The CDR3 region of rearranged TCR beta genes was amplified from genomic DNA by a multiplex PCR assay. The amplified TCR beta libraries were sequenced on the Illumina HiSeq System as 87-base-pair reads. The study's own analysis went as follows. In a later analysis, approximately 74 million unique TCR beta chains were counted across the approximately 640 repertoires, and roughly 10 million of these chains were shared by at least two donors. To remove PCR and sequencing errors, raw reads were error-corrected and collapsed into unique sequences using a nearest-neighbor algorithm that merged closely related sequences. To assign V, D and J gene segments, CDR3 sequences were aligned to IMGT reference sequences. For a sequence to be retained, a match of at least six nucleotides was required to both a V gene segment and a J gene segment. A rearrangement was called productive if the CDR3 had no stop codons and remained in frame with V and J, and every other rearrangement was called non-productive. CDR3 was defined by IMGT convention, running from the second conserved V-encoded cysteine to the conserved J-encoded phenylalanine. Sequences without an unambiguous match to a single V gene segment were excluded from the earlier analysis of a few hundred of the donors. An earlier analysis of roughly 590 of the donors called V segments functional above 56.7% productive rearrangements and segregating when the between-donor standard deviation exceeded 5%. A statistical classification framework was built for diagnosing cytomegalovirus status from the catalog of TCR beta chain sequences. In a later analysis, TCR nucleotide sequences were compared against IMGT/GENE-DB human TR gene sequences so that V and J genes could be assigned. Using the TCRdist pipeline, a later analysis assigned CDR3 sequences along with most-parsimonious VDJ recombination scenarios. In a later analysis, every TCR beta chain was defined by the combination of its CDR3 amino acid sequence and its V-gene family, and reads without a unique V-gene family were dropped. As a way to deal with suspected cross-contamination and a sequencing artifact, a later analysis dropped approximately 590 nucleotide sequences that were highly shared and had low generation probability. For each public chain, a later analysis derived a clonal expansion index from normalized ranks of inferred template counts within each repertoire. Generation probabilities in a later analysis came from a VDJ recombination model fitted to out-of-frame rearrangements, and those results were checked against IGoR. In a later analysis, hypergeometric tests were used to score TCR-TCR, TCR-HLA and TCR-CMV co-occurrence, with a repertoire-size bias correction applied to TCR pairs. In a later analysis, false discovery rates were estimated by permuting HLA or CMV assignments 20 times. In a later analysis, co-occurring TCRs were grouped with DBSCAN, and TCRdist sequence similarity was added when clustering was performed within HLA-allele-positive subsets. Repertoires with fewer than 30,000 or more than 120,000 public chains were left out of co-occurrence clustering, as were a handful of repertoires with anomalous nucleotide sharing. TCRdb stores this immuneACCESS table with in-frame sequences only. Part of the clones is absent; in the studies checked, under half of the shortfall reflects unresolved V genes, and no reason is known for the rest. V and J calls and clone size are those listed in that table; D and trimming were worked out from the DNA. The sample yields 210,000 or so clones; more than 65% were counted once. Of the sample, 0.63% is held by the ten largest clones.

Results the study describes overall, beyond this receptor: In a later analysis, some 17,000 TCR beta sequences were associated with specific HLA alleles at a false discovery rate of 0.05. In both the original and validation cohorts, the classifier was reported to diagnose cytomegalovirus status with high specificity and sensitivity. Because counts were too low, roughly 16 rarely observed V segments, including chromosome 9 orphons, were excluded from the earlier analysis of 587 of the donors. Immune exposure information for the cohort was limited to CMV serostatus. In this cohort, only TCR beta chains were sequenced, and detectable features were limited by the absence of alpha or paired-chain data. HLA typing was unavailable for some donors at each locus, so association tests used only the typed subset. According to a later analysis, parvovirus B19, influenza, CMV and Epstein-Barr virus appeared linked to several top co-occurrence clusters. Most TCR sequences were observed very rarely across donors, whereas some public TCRs were present in many individuals. Sequencing depth was assumed to be roughly uniform across donors in the presence/absence analyses, though that assumption may not hold. According to the authors, the approach could potentially be generalized to other disease states and immunological phenotypes. When HLA alleles, especially DR and DQ, strongly co-occurred, TCR associations were difficult to assign to individual alleles. A cluster of highly shared sequence variants was judged likely to be a technical artifact of the sequencing pipeline. A later genetic analysis associated a missense DCLRE1C variant with V-gene and J-gene trimming of TCR beta chains, and an independent cohort replicated the association. A further reported finding was that TCR beta sequences accurately predicted the HLA-A and HLA-B alleles for most subjects in the first cohort. In a later analysis, the rate of TCR association differed among HLA loci, with DRB1 alleles having the most associated TCRs and HLA-C alleles having the fewest. The 87-base-pair reads could not distinguish some IMGT-functional V segments, including TRBV6-2 and TRBV6-3, so those segments were excluded. A later analysis found that most CMV-associated TCR beta chains appeared HLA-restricted, with HLA associations seemingly driven largely by CMV exposure. In vitro tests confirmed that a few of the cytomegalovirus-associated TCR beta chains recognize cytomegalovirus antigens. Linkage disequilibrium might explain the correlated functional status among segregating V segments, but an unknown experimental factor could not be excluded. In a later analysis, HLA-associated TCR beta chains showed more clonal expansion and lower generation probabilities than non-associated chains that were equally common. The study listed 150 to 200 TCR beta chains as associated with cytomegalovirus. In an earlier analysis of about 600 of the donors, most TCR beta V segments appeared in productive rearrangements about 87% or about 30% of the time, broadly matching IMGT annotations. In a later genetic analysis, fewer N-insertions in productive TCRs were reported among donors in an Asian-associated ancestry cluster than the roughly 700-donor mean.

The cohort comprised 710 or so healthy bone marrow donors. All cohort members were sampled while nominally healthy, although unrecorded immune exposures were likely present. The donor tested CMV seronegative and was one of the 352 seronegative cohort members. Every donor gave a peripheral blood sample, and the peripheral blood mononuclear cells from that sample were used for TCR beta sequencing. Genomic DNA was extracted from the blood cell samples with the Qiagen DNeasy Blood Extraction Kit. The sample consisted of PBMCs. The clonotype comes from a man aged 18 to 29 in good health and CMV-seronegative. The rearranged chain carries TRBV6-5 and TRBJ1-5; there is no confident call for the D gene. CDR3 sequence: CASSLSGQQQPQHF. The sequenced DNA: TGTGCCAGCAGTCTCTCAGGCCAACAGCAGCCCCAGCATTTT.